One sample yielded the 5 T cell receptor beta chains listed below, sequenced in a study of T-cell memory formation after mild COVID-19. TCRdb ran MiXCR on the 5' RACE reads and lists one entry per CDR3 protein. The data show over 450,000 distinct CDR3 sequences, around 21% seen once. Specimen: PBMCs or a T cell subset sorted from them (not recorded which). The receptors come from an adult woman who had mild COVID-19 (a few samples of this study predate the infection). Cell type and time point are not known.

Worth noting for this clonotype: The CDR3 does not close with the conserved phenylalanine or tryptophan, likely indicating a read error. The V call is TRBV20-1, the J call TRBJ2-5; 10 bases align to TRBD2. Germline loops: CDR1 DFQATT, CDR2 SNEGSKA (reference sequence). Losses at the gene ends were 1 base for V and 5 bases for J; bases not matched to a gene: 4. The CDR3 spans 14 residues. DNA of the CDR3: TGCAGTGCTAGAGTACTAGCGGGGTGGGAGACCCAGTACTTA. As protein: CSARVLAGWETQYL.

Here the CDR3 DNA reads TGCGCCACCCCGCCAGATGAGCAGTTCTTC. It specifies CATPPDEQFF. The chain employs TRBV10-1 and TRBJ2-1; no clear D gene. Deletions cut 10 bases from V and 8 bases from J, with 9 bases between. Germline V gene sequence: CDR1 WNHNN, CDR2 SYGVQD (reference sequence). This CDR3 has 10 residues.

The V and J genes are TRBV24-1 and TRBJ2-2; unclear D gene. Trimming took off 1 base at V and 9 bases at J, with 5 bases between the two ends. The germline V gene encodes CDR1 KGHDR and CDR2 SFDVKD. The CDR3 totals 12 residues. The CDR3 DNA follows: TGTGCCACCAGTGATTTTGGGAGGGAGCTGTTTTTT. It specifies CATSDFGRELFF.

This rearrangement joins TRBV5-6 to TRBJ2-7; 8 nucleotides line up with TRBD2. The CDR3 sequence is 14 residues long. The ends lost 3 bases at V and 3 bases at J; junction bases unmatched: 5. Germline V CDR1 and CDR2: SGHDT, YYEEEE. The CDR3 DNA reads as TGTGCCAGCAGCTCCGGGACTAGTTACTACGAGCAGTACTTC. Translated: CASSSGTSYYEQYF.

This chain's CDR3 is CASSLGTSGGDEQFF. The CDR3 DNA reads as TGTGCCAGCAGTTTAGGGACTAGCGGGGGGGATGAGCAGTTCTTC. The rearrangement uses TRBV12-3 or TRBV12-4 and TRBJ2-1, with TRBD2 identical over 15 bases. The V and J ends lost 1 base and 8 bases, in that order; junction bases with no gene match: 0. This CDR3 has 15 residues.